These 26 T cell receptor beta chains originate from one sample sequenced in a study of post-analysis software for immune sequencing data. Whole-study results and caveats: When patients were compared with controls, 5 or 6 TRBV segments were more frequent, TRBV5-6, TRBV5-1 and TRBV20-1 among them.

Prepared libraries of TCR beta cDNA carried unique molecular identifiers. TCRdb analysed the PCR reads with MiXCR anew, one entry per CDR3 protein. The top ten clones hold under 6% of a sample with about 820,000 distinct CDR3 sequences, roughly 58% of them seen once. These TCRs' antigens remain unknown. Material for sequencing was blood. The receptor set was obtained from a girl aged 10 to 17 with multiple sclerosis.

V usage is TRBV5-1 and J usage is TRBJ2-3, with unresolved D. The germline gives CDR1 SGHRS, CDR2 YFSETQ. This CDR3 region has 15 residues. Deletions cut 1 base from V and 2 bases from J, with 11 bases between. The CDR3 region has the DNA TGCGCCAGCAGCTTGTGGGGTCCTCCCACAGATACGCAGTATTTT. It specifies CASSLWGPPTDTQYF.

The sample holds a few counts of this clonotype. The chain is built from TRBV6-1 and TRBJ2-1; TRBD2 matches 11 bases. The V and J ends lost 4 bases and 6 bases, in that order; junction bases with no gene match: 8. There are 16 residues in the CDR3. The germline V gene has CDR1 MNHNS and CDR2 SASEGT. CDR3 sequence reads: CASSATLAGGTNEQFF. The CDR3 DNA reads TGTGCCAGCAGTGCAACTCTAGCGGGAGGAACCAATGAGCAGTTCTTC.

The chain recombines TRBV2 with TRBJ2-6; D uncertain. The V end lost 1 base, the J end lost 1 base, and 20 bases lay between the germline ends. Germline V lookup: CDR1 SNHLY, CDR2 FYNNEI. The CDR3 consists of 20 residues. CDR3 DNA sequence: TGTGCCAGCAGTGAAGTGAAACAGACCCTCACCCCGTCTGGGGCCAACGTCCTGACTTTC. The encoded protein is CASSEVKQTLTPSGANVLTF.

The CDR3 spells CASSESQGSAEQYF. The CDR3 DNA sequence: TGCGCCAGCAGTGAGAGTCAGGGCTCAGCGGAGCAGTACTTC. The chain joins TRBV10-1 to TRBJ2-4, with D perhaps TRBD1 or TRBD2 (5 bases each). Germline V gives CDR1 WNHNN, CDR2 SYGVQD (reference sequence). The CDR3 runs to 14 residues. V shed 2 bases and J shed 13 bases, with 18 bases lying between them.

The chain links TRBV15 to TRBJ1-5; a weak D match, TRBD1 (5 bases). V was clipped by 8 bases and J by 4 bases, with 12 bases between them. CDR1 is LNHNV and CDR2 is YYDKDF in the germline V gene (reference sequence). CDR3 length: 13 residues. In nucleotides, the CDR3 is TGTGCCACCGGGGGGAGTCTTAATCAGCCCCAGCATTTT. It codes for CATGGSLNQPQHF.

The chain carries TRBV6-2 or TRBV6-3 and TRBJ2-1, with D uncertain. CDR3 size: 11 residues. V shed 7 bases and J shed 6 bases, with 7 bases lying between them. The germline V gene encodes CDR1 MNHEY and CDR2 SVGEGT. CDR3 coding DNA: TGTGCCAGCACCAAGTCCAATGAGCAGTTCTTC. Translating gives CASTKSNEQFF.

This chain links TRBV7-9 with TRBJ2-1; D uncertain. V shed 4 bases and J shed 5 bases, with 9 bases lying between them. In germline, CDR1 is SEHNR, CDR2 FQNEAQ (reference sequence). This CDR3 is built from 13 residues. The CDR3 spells CASSYKLNNEQFF. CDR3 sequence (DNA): TGTGCCAGCAGCTATAAACTGAACAATGAGCAGTTCTTC.

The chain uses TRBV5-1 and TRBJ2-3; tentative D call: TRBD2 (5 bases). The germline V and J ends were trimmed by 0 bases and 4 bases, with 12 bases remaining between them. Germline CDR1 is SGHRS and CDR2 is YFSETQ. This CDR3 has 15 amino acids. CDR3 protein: CASSLELARADTQYF. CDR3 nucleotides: TGCGCCAGCAGCTTGGAGTTAGCGAGGGCAGATACGCAGTATTTT.

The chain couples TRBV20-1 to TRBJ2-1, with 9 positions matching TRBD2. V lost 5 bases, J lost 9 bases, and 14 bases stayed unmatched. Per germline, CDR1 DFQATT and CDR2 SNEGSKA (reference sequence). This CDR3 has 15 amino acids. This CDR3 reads CSAPAGIAGDPEQFF. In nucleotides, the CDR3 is TGCAGTGCTCCGGCCGGAATAGCGGGAGATCCTGAGCAGTTCTTC.

The CDR3 loop reads CASSQSGTYSYEQYF. CDR3 coding DNA: TGTGCCAGCAGCCAAAGCGGGACCTACTCCTACGAGCAGTACTTC. This chain uses TRBV11-1 with TRBJ2-7, with 7 positions matching TRBD2. The trim removed 5 bases at V and 0 bases at J, leaving 7 bases unmatched. Germline V gene sequence: CDR1 SGHAT, CDR2 FQDESV (reference sequence). This CDR3 has 15 amino acids.

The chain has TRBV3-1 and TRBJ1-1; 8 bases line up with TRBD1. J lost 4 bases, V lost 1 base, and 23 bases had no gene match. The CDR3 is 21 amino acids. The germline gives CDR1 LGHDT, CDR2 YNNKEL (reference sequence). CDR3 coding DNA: TGTGCCAGCAGCCAAGCCCGTATTTGGGGAGGACGGGACAGGTCTCGCACTGAAGCTTTCTTT. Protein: CASSQARIWGGRDRSRTEAFF.

The CDR3 nucleotides are TGCGCCAGCAGCTTGTCCTCTAACTCCTACGAGCAGTACTTC. Its protein product is CASSLSSNSYEQYF. V usage is TRBV5-1 and J usage is TRBJ2-7, with D uncertain. V lost 1 base and J lost 0, with 8 bases in between. The CDR3 runs to 14 residues. Germline V lookup: CDR1 SGHRS, CDR2 YFSETQ.

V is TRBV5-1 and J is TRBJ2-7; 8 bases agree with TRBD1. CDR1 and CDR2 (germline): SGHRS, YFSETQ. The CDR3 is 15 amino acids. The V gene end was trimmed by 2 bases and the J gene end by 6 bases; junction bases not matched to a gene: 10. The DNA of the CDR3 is TGCGCCAGCAGCTTAGCCCGGACAGGGTCTGGCGAGCAGTACTTC. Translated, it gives CASSLARTGSGEQYF.

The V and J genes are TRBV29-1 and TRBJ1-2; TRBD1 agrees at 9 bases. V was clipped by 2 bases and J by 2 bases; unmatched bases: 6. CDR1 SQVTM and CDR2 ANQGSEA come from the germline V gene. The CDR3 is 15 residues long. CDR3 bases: TGCAGCGTTGAATTCTTTGGACAGGGGAACTATGGCTACACCTTC. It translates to CSVEFFGQGNYGYTF.

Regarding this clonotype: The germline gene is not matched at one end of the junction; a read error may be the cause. CDR3 DNA: TGTGCCAGTAGCTTAGCTAGCGGGAGAAGCAATGAGCAGTTCTTC. It is translated as CASSLASGRSNEQFF. The rearrangement joins TRBV7-2 to TRBJ2-1, with TRBD2 matching 10 bases. CDR3 length: 15 amino acids. Germline-derived CDR1 and CDR2 are SGHTA and FQGNSA.

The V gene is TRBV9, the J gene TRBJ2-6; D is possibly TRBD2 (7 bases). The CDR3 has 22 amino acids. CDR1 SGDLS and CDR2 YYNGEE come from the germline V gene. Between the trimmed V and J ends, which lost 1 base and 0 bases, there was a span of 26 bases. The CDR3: CASSVLALGGGGLFSGANVLTF. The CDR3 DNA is TGTGCCAGCAGCGTACTCGCCCTGGGGGGAGGGGGTCTCTTCTCTGGGGCCAACGTCCTGACTTTC.

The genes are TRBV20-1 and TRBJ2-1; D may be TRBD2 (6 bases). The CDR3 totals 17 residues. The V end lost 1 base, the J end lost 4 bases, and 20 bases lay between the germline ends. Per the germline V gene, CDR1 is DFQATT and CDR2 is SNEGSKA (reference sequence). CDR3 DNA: TGCAGTGCTAGAGCCGCCTTCGGACTATCTATATACAATGAGCAGTTCTTC. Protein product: CSARAAFGLSIYNEQFF.

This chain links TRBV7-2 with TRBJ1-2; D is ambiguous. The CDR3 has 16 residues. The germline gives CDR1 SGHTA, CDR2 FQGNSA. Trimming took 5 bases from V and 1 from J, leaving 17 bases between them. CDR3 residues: CASSPTGAVDNYGYTF. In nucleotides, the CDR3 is TGTGCCAGCAGCCCGACGGGCGCCGTCGATAACTATGGCTACACCTTC.

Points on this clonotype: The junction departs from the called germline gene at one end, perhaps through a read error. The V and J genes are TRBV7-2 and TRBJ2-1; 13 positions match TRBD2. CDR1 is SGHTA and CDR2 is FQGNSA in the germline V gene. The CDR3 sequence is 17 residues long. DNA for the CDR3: TGTGCCGGCAGCTTAGCAGGACTAGCGGGGGCGTACAATGAGCAGTTCTTC. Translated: CAGSLAGLAGAYNEQFF. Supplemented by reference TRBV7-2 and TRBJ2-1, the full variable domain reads GAGVSQSPSNKVTEKGKDVELRCDPISGHTALYWYRQSLGQGLEFLIYFQGNSAPDKSGLPSDRFSAERTGGSVSTLTIQRTQQEDSAVYLCAGSLAGLAGAYNEQFFGPGTRLTVL.

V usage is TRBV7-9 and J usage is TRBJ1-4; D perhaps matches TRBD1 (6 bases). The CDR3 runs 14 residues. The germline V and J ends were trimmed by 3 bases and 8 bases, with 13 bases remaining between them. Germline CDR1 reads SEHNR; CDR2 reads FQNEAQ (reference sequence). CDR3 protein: CASSFDRRDEKLFF. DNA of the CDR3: TGTGCCAGCAGCTTCGACAGGCGAGACGAAAAACTGTTTTTT.

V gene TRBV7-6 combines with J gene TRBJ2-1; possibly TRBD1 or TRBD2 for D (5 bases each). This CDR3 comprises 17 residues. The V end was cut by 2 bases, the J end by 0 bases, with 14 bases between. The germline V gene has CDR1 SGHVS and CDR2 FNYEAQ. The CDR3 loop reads CASSLSPKGSSYNEQFF. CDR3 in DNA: TGTGCCAGCAGCTTAAGTCCCAAGGGGAGCTCCTACAATGAGCAGTTCTTC.

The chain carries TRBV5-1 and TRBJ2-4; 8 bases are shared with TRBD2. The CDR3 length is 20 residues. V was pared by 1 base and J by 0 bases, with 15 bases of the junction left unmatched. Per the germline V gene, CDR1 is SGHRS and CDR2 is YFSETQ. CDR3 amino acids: CASSLFLNSGGSLAKNIQYF. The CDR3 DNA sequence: TGCGCCAGCAGCTTGTTTTTGAACAGCGGGGGCTCTCTAGCCAAAAACATTCAGTACTTC.

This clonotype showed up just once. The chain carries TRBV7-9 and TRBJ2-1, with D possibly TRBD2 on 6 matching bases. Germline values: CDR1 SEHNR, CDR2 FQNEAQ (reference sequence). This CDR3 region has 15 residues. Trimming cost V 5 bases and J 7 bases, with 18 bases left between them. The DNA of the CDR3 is TGTGCCAGCAGCCACCGGGACTCCCGGAAGAATGAGCAGTTCTTC. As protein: CASSHRDSRKNEQFF.

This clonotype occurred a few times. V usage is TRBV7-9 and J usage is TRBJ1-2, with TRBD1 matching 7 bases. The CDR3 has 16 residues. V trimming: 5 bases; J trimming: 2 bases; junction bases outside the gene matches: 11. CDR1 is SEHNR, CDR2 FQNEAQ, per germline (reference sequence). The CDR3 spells CASSPNYRGQNYGYTF. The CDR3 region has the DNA TGTGCCAGCAGCCCCAACTATAGGGGACAGAACTATGGCTACACCTTC.

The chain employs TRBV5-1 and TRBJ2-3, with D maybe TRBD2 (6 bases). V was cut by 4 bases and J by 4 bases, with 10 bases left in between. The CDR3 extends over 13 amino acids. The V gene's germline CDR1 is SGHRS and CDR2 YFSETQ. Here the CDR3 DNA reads TGCGCCAGCAGCGTGCCGGGGGCAGATACGCAGTATTTT. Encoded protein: CASSVPGADTQYF.

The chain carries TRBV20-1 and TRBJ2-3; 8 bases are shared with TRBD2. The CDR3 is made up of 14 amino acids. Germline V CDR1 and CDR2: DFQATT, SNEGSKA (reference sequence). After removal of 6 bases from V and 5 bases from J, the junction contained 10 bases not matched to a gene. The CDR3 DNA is TGCAGTGCCCCCTCGGCGGGGGGCAGAGATACGCAGTATTTT. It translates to CSAPSAGGRDTQYF.